These 25 T cell receptor beta chains came from one sample sequenced in a study of blood T cell repertoires in COVID-19. Method: immunoSEQ multiplex PCR; TCRdb's copy keeps in-frame clones and lacks some. The sample consists of tens of thousands of clones, roughly 90% of them appearing once. The sample comprised peripheral blood. These receptors all stem from a human donor in a cohort sampled during active COVID-19.

V usage is TRBV18 and J usage is TRBJ1-2; D gene unclear. V was clipped by 2 bases and J by 1 base, with 11 bases between them. This CDR3 region has 15 residues. CDR1 is KGHSH, CDR2 LQKENI, per germline. This CDR3 is CASSPSIEVNYGYTF. DNA for the CDR3: TGTGCCAGCTCACCATCAATCGAGGTTAACTATGGCTACACCTTC.

The genes are TRBV5-1 and TRBJ2-5; D perhaps matches TRBD2 (5 bases). Germline CDR1 reads SGHRS; CDR2 reads YFSETQ. Trimming cost V 6 bases and J 3 bases, with 15 bases left between them. The CDR3 length is 14 residues. CDR3 in DNA: TGCGCCAGCACCCACCGGGATCCCAAAGAGACCCAGTACTTC. As protein: CASTHRDPKETQYF. The whole variable domain, filled in from reference TRBV5-1 and TRBJ2-5, reads KAGVTQTPRYLIKTRGQQVTLSCSPISGHRSVSWYQQTPGQGLQFLFEYFSETQRNKGNFPGRFSGRQFSNSRSEMNVSTLELGDSALYLCASTHRDPKETQYFGPGTRLLVL.

The V call is TRBV3-1 (or the pseudogene TRBV3-2), the J call TRBJ1-2; D possibly corresponds to TRBD1 (6 bases). Germline V lookup: CDR1 LGHDT, CDR2 YNNKEL (reference sequence). The CDR3 is made up of 14 amino acids. Trimming pared 5 bases from V and 4 bases from J, leaving 14 bases between. As DNA, the CDR3 is TGTGCCAGCAGCGATACCGGGACACTCTATGGCTACACCTTC. It is translated as CASSDTGTLYGYTF.

The chain has TRBV4-2 and TRBJ2-1; the match to TRBD2 covers 12 bases. This CDR3 has 18 amino acids. V shed 2 bases and J 8 bases; nucleotides not matched to a gene: 13. Germline values: CDR1 LGHNA, CDR2 YNFKEQ. CDR3 in DNA: TGTGCCAGCAGCCAACCGCAGGGGTCTAGCGGGGGGGGGCATGAGCAGTTCTTC. It codes for CASSQPQGSSGGGHEQFF.

The table lists this clone with a few counts. J is TRBJ2-2 and V is TRBV19; D gene ambiguous. The ends were cut back, 0 bases at V and 2 bases at J, with 4 bases in the middle. Germline-derived CDR1 and CDR2 are LNHDA and SQIVND (reference sequence). The length of the CDR3 is 14 residues. CDR3 sequence (DNA): TGTGCCAGTAGTATAGATCAAAACACCGGGGAGCTGTTTTTT. The encoded protein is CASSIDQNTGELFF.

This chain links TRBV12-5 with TRBJ1-1; 9 bases match TRBD1. The CDR3 loop spans 17 amino acids. Germline values: CDR1 LGHNT, CDR2 FRNRAP. V lost 1 base, J lost 4 bases, and 10 bases stayed unmatched. This chain's CDR3 is CASGLARGTGSGTEAFF. The CDR3, as DNA: TGTGCTAGTGGTTTGGCGCGCGGGACAGGGAGCGGCACTGAAGCTTTCTTT.

V usage is TRBV6-6 and J usage is TRBJ2-1; 9 positions agree with TRBD1. Trimming at V came to 0 bases and at J to 3 bases, leaving 3 bases not matched to a gene. This CDR3 comprises 16 residues. Germline CDR1 and CDR2: MNHNY and SVGAGI (reference sequence). CDR3 DNA sequence: TGTGCCAGCAGTTACTCGAGACAGGGGGTCTACAATGAGCAGTTCTTC. The encoded protein is CASSYSRQGVYNEQFF.

The rearrangement uses TRBV30 and TRBJ1-1; perhaps TRBD1 as D (5 bases). V was trimmed by 1 base and J by 3 bases, leaving 9 bases between them. This CDR3 spans 13 amino acids. Per germline, CDR1 GTSNPN and CDR2 SVGIG (reference sequence). DNA for the CDR3: TGTGCCTGGAGTGCTCGACAGTACACTGAAGCTTTCTTT. Encoded protein: CAWSARQYTEAFF. Full variable domain (outside the CDR3, taken from reference TRBV30 and TRBJ1-1): SQTIHQWPATLVQPVGSPLSLECTVEGTSNPNLYWYRQAAGRGLQLLFYSVGIGQISSEVPQNLSASRPQDRQFILSSKKLLLSDSGFYLCAWSARQYTEAFFGQGTRLTVV.

The V and J genes are TRBV28 and TRBJ2-3; 7 positions agree with TRBD1. Germline loops: CDR1 MDHEN, CDR2 SYDVKM. Unmatched junction bases numbered 6, after V lost 4 bases and J lost 5 bases. The CDR3 runs to 14 residues. The CDR3 bases are TGTGCCAGCAGTTGGCGATCAGGGGGAGATACGCAGTATTTT. It translates to CASSWRSGGDTQYF.

The rearrangement joins TRBV29-1 to TRBJ2-1; TRBD1 aligns across 9 bases. J lost 9 bases, V lost 7 bases, and 7 bases had no gene match. Germline V gene sequence: CDR1 SQVTM, CDR2 ANQGSEA. This CDR3 has 12 amino acids. CDR3 protein: CSALQGAGEQFF. The CDR3 bases are TGCAGCGCTTTACAGGGGGCCGGTGAGCAGTTCTTC.

This chain links TRBV2 with TRBJ1-4; 9 bases align to TRBD1. Losses at the gene ends were 0 bases for V and 2 bases for J; bases not matched to a gene: 7. Germline CDR1 reads SNHLY; CDR2 reads FYNNEI. This CDR3 spans 18 amino acids. The CDR3 nucleotides are TGTGCCAGCAGTGAAGCGTACGGGGGGACAGGGACTAATGAAAAACTGTTTTTT. It codes for CASSEAYGGTGTNEKLFF. Filled out from reference TRBV2 and TRBJ1-4, the complete variable domain reads EPEVTQTPSHQVTQMGQEVILRCVPISNHLYFYWYRQILGQKVEFLVSFYNNEISEKSEIFDDQFSVERPDGSNFTLKIRSTKLEDSAMYFCASSEAYGGTGTNEKLFFGSGTQLSVL.

The CDR3 DNA reads as TGTGCCAGCAGCCCCGCGGACTCCTACGAGCAGTACTTC. Its protein is CASSPADSYEQYF. This chain uses TRBV7-3 with TRBJ2-7; D gene uncertain. The CDR3 has 13 amino acids. V was cut by 5 bases and J by 0 bases, with 8 bases left in between. Looked up from germline, CDR1 is SGHTA and CDR2 is FQGTGA.

The V and J genes are TRBV5-1 and TRBJ2-1; 8 bases are a match to TRBD2. The germline gives CDR1 SGHRS, CDR2 YFSETQ. The CDR3 has 15 amino acids. V shed 4 bases, J shed 7 bases, and the junction held 10 bases outside the gene matches. The CDR3 nucleotides are TGCGCCAGCAGCGCGAGCGGGAGCCCCGGAAATGAGCAGTTCTTC. Its protein product is CASSASGSPGNEQFF.

J is TRBJ1-1 and V is TRBV19; 7 positions match TRBD1. This CDR3 is built from 14 residues. Germline CDR1 is LNHDA and CDR2 is SQIVND (reference sequence). J was trimmed by 5 bases and V by 7 bases; bases with no gene match: 10. In DNA form, the CDR3 reads TGTGCCAGTATCGGGCAGGGGGTTTTGACTGAAGCTTTCTTT. Translated: CASIGQGVLTEAFF.

This sequence joins TRBV6-6 and TRBJ1-6; D is unclear. Germline CDR1 MNHNY, CDR2 SVGAGI (reference sequence). V was cut by 0 bases and J by 3 bases, with 6 bases left in between. The CDR3 is 15 residues long. CDR3 in amino acids: CASSYSEGYNSPLHF. CDR3 nucleotides: TGTGCCAGCAGTTACTCGGAGGGCTATAATTCACCCCTCCACTTT.

The gene calls are TRBV5-1 and TRBJ1-3; D remains ambiguous. CDR3 size: 15 residues. CDR1 and CDR2 (germline): SGHRS, YFSETQ. V shed 1 base and J shed 0 bases, with 8 bases lying between them. The CDR3 DNA follows: TGCGCCAGCAGCTTGTCAGGCCTCTCTGGAAACACCATATATTTT. Translating it yields CASSLSGLSGNTIYF.

The CDR3 coding sequence is TGTGCCACCAGTGATCCCCGGACGGGACTCGGCTACACCTTC. Amino acid sequence: CATSDPRTGLGYTF. J is TRBJ1-2 and V is TRBV24-1; D possibly corresponds to TRBD1 (5 bases). Between the trimmed V and J ends, which lost 3 bases and 8 bases, there was a span of 15 bases. Germline values: CDR1 KGHDR, CDR2 SFDVKD. The CDR3 loop spans 14 amino acids.

This clone was recorded a few times. CDR3 coding DNA: TGCGCCAGCAGCCAAGATCTAGCGGTTTACAATGAGCAGTTCTTC. Its translation: CASSQDLAVYNEQFF. This sequence joins TRBV4-1 and TRBJ2-1, with 7 positions matching TRBD2. This CDR3 spans 15 amino acids. The trim removed 0 bases at V and 4 bases at J, leaving 3 bases unmatched. Germline V gene sequence: CDR1 MGHRA, CDR2 YSYEKL.

The rearrangement links TRBV6-1 to TRBJ1-2, with no clear D. The CDR3 has 16 amino acids. Trimming cost V 0 bases and J 3 bases, with 14 bases left between them. Germline V gene data show CDR1 as MNHNS and CDR2 as SASEGT. CDR3 sequence: CASSEARSREYYGYTF. As DNA, the CDR3 is TGTGCCAGCAGTGAAGCGCGGTCCCGCGAGTACTATGGCTACACCTTC.

The J gene is TRBJ2-7, the V gene TRBV15, with D perhaps matching TRBD1 (6 bases). The CDR3 is 15 residues long. Trimming pared 1 base from V and 2 bases from J, leaving 12 bases between. Germline CDR1 reads LNHNV; CDR2 reads YYDKDF (reference sequence). CDR3 protein: CATSRGVRGPYEQYF. For the CDR3, the DNA is TGTGCCACCAGCAGAGGGGTCAGGGGCCCCTACGAGCAGTACTTC.

This clone was observed a handful of times. J is TRBJ1-1 and V is TRBV9; no definite D call. The CDR3 covers 15 residues. V was cut by 0 bases and J by 1 base, with 10 bases left in between. Germline loops: CDR1 SGDLS, CDR2 YYNGEE. CDR3 sequence (DNA): TGTGCCAGCAGCGTAGAAGACCGGAGGAACACTGAAGCTTTCTTT. It yields the protein CASSVEDRRNTEAFF.

About this clone itself: Other DNA sequences within the sample encode an identical CDR3. The chain is built from TRBV30 and TRBJ2-1, with 7 positions matching TRBD2. Germline CDR1 is GTSNPN and CDR2 is SVGIG (reference sequence). This CDR3 has 15 amino acids. V gave up 1 base and J gave up 7 bases; unmatched junction bases: 10. The CDR3 DNA sequence: TGTGCCTGGAGTGGGGACTACCATTATAATAATGAGCAGTTCTTC. Protein: CAWSGDYHYNNEQFF. Variable domain in full (rest from reference TRBV30 and TRBJ2-1): SQTIHQWPATLVQPVGSPLSLECTVEGTSNPNLYWYRQAAGRGLQLLFYSVGIGQISSEVPQNLSASRPQDRQFILSSKKLLLSDSGFYLCAWSGDYHYNNEQFFGPGTRLTVL.

The chain employs TRBV29-1 and TRBJ2-4; 13 positions agree with TRBD2. Unmatched junction bases numbered 4, after V lost 6 bases and J lost 5 bases. This CDR3 is 14 amino acids long. Looked up from germline, CDR1 is SQVTM and CDR2 is ANQGSEA. The CDR3 bases are TGCAGCGTCCTGACTAGCGGGAGGCAAAACATTCAGTACTTC. Translated, it gives CSVLTSGRQNIQYF.

J is TRBJ2-1 and V is TRBV12-5; 9 bases fit TRBD1. V was pared by 0 bases and J by 10 bases, with 10 bases of the junction left unmatched. The CDR3 is 16 residues long. Germline loops: CDR1 LGHNT, CDR2 FRNRAP. Here the CDR3 DNA reads TGTGCTAGTGGTTTGGTAATTGGGACAGGGACCCAAGAGCAGTTCTTC. This translates into CASGLVIGTGTQEQFF.

The chain has TRBV19 and TRBJ1-6; maybe TRBD1 (5 bases). This CDR3 spans 13 amino acids. V was clipped by 1 base and J by 8 bases, with 6 bases between them. Germline lookup yields CDR1 LNHDA and CDR2 SQIVND (reference sequence). This chain's CDR3 is CASSIGGDSPLHF. CDR3 DNA: TGTGCCAGTAGTATAGGGGGGGATTCACCCCTCCACTTT.